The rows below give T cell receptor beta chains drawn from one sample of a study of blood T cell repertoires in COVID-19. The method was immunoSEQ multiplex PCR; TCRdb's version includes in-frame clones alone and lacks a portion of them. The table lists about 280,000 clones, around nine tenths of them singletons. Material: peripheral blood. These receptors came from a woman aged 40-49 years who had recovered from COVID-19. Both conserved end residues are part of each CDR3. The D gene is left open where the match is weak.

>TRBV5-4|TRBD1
CASSGTGGPLNTGELFF
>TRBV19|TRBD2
CASTGTSGDRYNEQFF
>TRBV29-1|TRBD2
CSATSGRASRDTQYF
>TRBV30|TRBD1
CAGEQGMNTEAFF
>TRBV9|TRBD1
CASMLGTGSTDTQYF
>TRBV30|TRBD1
CAWGPTGDEKLFF
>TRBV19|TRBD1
CASSIVGGQGFAEAFF
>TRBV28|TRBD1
CASSLAGQGNENIQYF
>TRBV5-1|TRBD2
CASSHGLAGEQGELFF
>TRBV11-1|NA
CASSLGEGGYGYTF
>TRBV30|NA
CAWSRVILDTQYF
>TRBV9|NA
CASSVGGEPSGTQYF
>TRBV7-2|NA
CASSLLRGEAFF
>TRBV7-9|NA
CASSRTRDEQFF
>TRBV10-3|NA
CAISVGGDVSEAFF
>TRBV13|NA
CASSLGASAFDEQYF
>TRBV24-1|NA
CATSSGTEAFF
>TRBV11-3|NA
CASSAPARADGNTIYF
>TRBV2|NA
CASTGARIYEQYF
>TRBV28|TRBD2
CASSPSWEGDTQYF
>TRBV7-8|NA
CASSLVTGSRHDEQFF
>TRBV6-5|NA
CASTQGEGYGYTF
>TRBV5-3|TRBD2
CARSLPPLAGLYEQYF
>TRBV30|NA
CAWSPGAGDGYTF
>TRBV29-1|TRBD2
CSVEAFAGGRFEQYF
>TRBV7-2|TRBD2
CASSQAGGPPYEQYF
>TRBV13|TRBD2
CASSRELAGVSSGANVLTF
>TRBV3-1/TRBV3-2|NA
CASSQDRTGPSPLHF
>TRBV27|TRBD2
CASSLSIRGLAGGPVYEQYF
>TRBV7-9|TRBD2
CASSPTSGSSYEQYF
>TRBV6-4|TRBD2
CASPGLAGNEQFF
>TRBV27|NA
CASSRKSLTPSLNTEAFF